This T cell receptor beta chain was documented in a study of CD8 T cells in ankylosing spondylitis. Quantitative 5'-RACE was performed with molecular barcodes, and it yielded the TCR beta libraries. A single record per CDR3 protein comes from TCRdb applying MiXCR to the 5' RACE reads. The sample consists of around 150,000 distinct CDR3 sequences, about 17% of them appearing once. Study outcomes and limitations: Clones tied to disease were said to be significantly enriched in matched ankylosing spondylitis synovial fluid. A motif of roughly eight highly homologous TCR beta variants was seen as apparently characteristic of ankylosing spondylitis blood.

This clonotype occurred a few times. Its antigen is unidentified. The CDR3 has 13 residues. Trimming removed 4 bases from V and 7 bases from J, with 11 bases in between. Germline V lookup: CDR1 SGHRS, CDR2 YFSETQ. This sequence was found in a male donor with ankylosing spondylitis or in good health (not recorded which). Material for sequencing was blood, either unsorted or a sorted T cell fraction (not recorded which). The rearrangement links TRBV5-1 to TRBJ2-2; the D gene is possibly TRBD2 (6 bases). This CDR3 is CASSQGLSGELFF. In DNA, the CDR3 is TGCGCCAGCAGCCAGGGACTGAGCGGGGAGCTGTTTTTT.